The clone carrying this TCR beta chain was counted between two and nine times. Its specificity is not known. The data originate from a study of cytomegalovirus exposure and HLA in healthy donors. Study findings and constraints: The study recorded 150 to 200 TCR beta chains that were cytomegalovirus-associated.

Germline CDR1 reads MDHEN; CDR2 reads SYDVKM. With 7 bases removed from V and 1 base from J, the gap between germline ends came to 13 bases. The length of the CDR3 is 14 residues. With 60 Vbeta and 13 Jbeta primers, the PCR was carried out. TCRdb's table, derived via immunoSEQ multiplex PCR, lists solely in-frame clones and lacks some. This sample has 92,000 or so clones, with over 55% found just once. J is TRBJ1-1 and V is TRBV28; possibly TRBD1 for D (6 bases). The receptor was derived from a woman aged 45-60 years in good health and CMV-seropositive. Sample: PBMCs. The CDR3 sequence: CASTTGQPNTEAFF. Written as DNA, the CDR3 is TGTGCCAGCACCACCGGACAGCCGAACACTGAAGCTTTCTTT.